This section outlines one T cell receptor beta chain sequence together with its context. Its antigen remains unidentified. Assay execution proceeded at the deep level. Libraries were prepared by immunoSEQ multiplex PCR; TCRdb keeps only in-frame clonotypes and omits some of them. The sample carries hundreds of thousands of clones, roughly 78% recorded once. The sample belongs to a study of shared clonotypes between healthy human individuals. Study-level results: The four-donor shared clonotypes exceeded non-shared clonotypes in generation probability, with non-shared ones scoring lower.

Trimming took 9 bases from V and 9 from J; bases not matched to a gene: 10. CDR3 length: 13 residues. Germline CDR1 and CDR2: SNHLY and FYNNEI. The chain links TRBV2 to TRBJ1-5; 8 bases map to TRBD1. This clonotype was obtained from a woman aged 25 to 39 in good health. Specimen: memory CD4+ T cells sorted from blood. Sample subset: CD45RA-negative fraction. CDR3 amino acids: CASQDRALRPQHF. As DNA, the CDR3 is TGTGCCAGTCAGGACAGGGCCCTTCGGCCCCAGCATTTT.